This is a list of T cell receptor beta chains from one sample in a study of Ad26.COV2.S vaccination and SARS-CoV-2 variants. The protocol was immunoSEQ multiplex PCR, while the TCRdb copy is restricted to in-frame clones and leaves out a portion. This sample carries roughly 700,000 clones, about 90% of them seen once, and the ten largest clones take about 1.5%. Sequences were derived from peripheral blood, sampled in a trial of Ad26.COV2.S vaccine versus placebo. The receptors stem from a person aged 18 to 59 who received the Ad26.COV2.S COVID-19 vaccine or a placebo. CDR3s include the opening cysteine and the closing phenylalanine or tryptophan. A D gene is named only where the DNA matches it firmly. A clone size is listed for some rows: how often the clone was seen (once, few, many), or a class if it is expanded.

j_call d_call v_call clone_size cdr3_nt cdr3_aa
TRBJ1-1 NA TRBV25-1 NA TGTGCCAGCTCATCGTCCGGGAACACTGAAGCTTTCTTT CASSSSGNTEAFF
TRBJ2-1 NA TRBV5-6 once TGTGCCAGCAGCCCTAATGTCGAGACTGAGCAGTTCTTC CASSPNVETEQFF
TRBJ2-7 NA TRBV5-1 NA TGCGCCAGCAGCCCTCGGTCAGGTGGCTCCTACGAGCAGTACTTC CASSPRSGGSYEQYF
TRBJ2-2 NA TRBV11-2 once TGTGCCAGCAGCTTAGCTTCCCCAACCGGGGAGCTGTTTTTT CASSLASPTGELFF
TRBJ1-2 NA TRBV5-5 NA TGTGCCAGCAGCTTGGCTCCCGGCCTCCCCCCCGACCGCGGCTACACCTTC CASSLAPGLPPDRGYTF
TRBJ2-7 NA TRBV27 NA TGTGCCAGCAGTTTAGGATACGAGCAGTACTTC CASSLGYEQYF
TRBJ1-2 NA TRBV7-2 once TGTGCCAGCAGCTCTAACTATGGCTACACCTTC CASSSNYGYTF
TRBJ2-4 NA TRBV3-1/TRBV3-2 NA TGTGCCAGCAGCCCTGAGGGCTCAGTGTCCATTCAGTACTTC CASSPEGSVSIQYF
TRBJ1-4 TRBD1 TRBV10-3 NA TGTGCCATCAGCGACAGGGACGGTGAAAAACTGTTTTTT CAISDRDGEKLFF
TRBJ1-2 NA TRBV30 NA TGTGCCTGGAGGTACCAGGAGGGAAACTATGGCTACACCTTC CAWRYQEGNYGYTF
TRBJ2-2 TRBD2 TRBV7-6 NA TGTGCCAGCAGCTTAGGGCTAGCGGGACCCCGGGAGCTGTTTTTT CASSLGLAGPRELFF
TRBJ1-4 NA TRBV5-4 NA TGTGCCAGCAGCAGCGGCAGGGGCGGGGTTGCAACTAATGAAAAACTGTTTTTT CASSSGRGGVATNEKLFF
TRBJ2-5 NA TRBV7-2 NA TGTGCCAGCAGCTTAAAGGGGACCCAGTACTTC CASSLKGTQYF